The 16 T cell receptor beta chains listed next were all sequenced from one sample in a study of T cell changes during pregnancy in multiple sclerosis. Assay used: immunoSEQ multiplex PCR; TCRdb lists only in-frame clones, some missing. The sample has 40,000 to 50,000 clones, roughly 90% seen once; the top ten hold 0.7%. Here the sequenced sample was CD4+ T cells from peripheral blood mononuclear cells, taken before pregnancy. Receptor source: a female donor with multiple sclerosis, enrolled in a pregnancy study.

V gene TRBV19 combines with J gene TRBJ1-2, with D unclear. Germline loops: CDR1 LNHDA, CDR2 SQIVND (reference sequence). The CDR3 length is 14 residues. Trimming removed 5 bases from V and 6 bases from J, with 16 bases in between. The CDR3 region has the DNA TGTGCCAGTAGTTGGGGTCCCGGGGTGGATGGCTACACCTTC. It specifies CASSWGPGVDGYTF.

The CDR3 DNA reads as TGTGCCAGCAGTTACCCACCGGGGGTGGGGCAGCCCCAGCATTTT. Translated, it gives CASSYPPGVGQPQHF. J is TRBJ1-5 and V is TRBV6-6; weak D call: TRBD1 (5 bases). The CDR3 contains 15 residues. The V gene's germline CDR1 is MNHNY and CDR2 SVGAGI (reference sequence). V lost 2 bases and J 7 bases, leaving 15 bases between the germline ends.

The chain uses TRBV14 and TRBJ2-2, with D perhaps TRBD1 (5 bases). CDR3 length equals 14 residues. V lost 5 bases, J lost 4 bases, and 11 bases lay in between. Germline V lookup: CDR1 SGHDN, CDR2 FVKESK. CDR3 bases: TGTGCCAGCAGCGTGCGCCAGGGCACCGGGGAGCTGTTTTTT. Translating gives CASSVRQGTGELFF.

The chain links TRBV15 to TRBJ1-3, with TRBD1 identical over 7 bases. Germline values: CDR1 LNHNV, CDR2 YYDKDF (reference sequence). Losses at the gene ends were 4 bases for V and 9 bases for J; bases not matched to a gene: 9. The length of the CDR3 is 14 residues. The CDR3 loop reads CATSMDRRIGTIYF. The CDR3 nucleotides read TGTGCCACCAGCATGGACAGGCGCATCGGCACCATATATTTT.

CDR3 sequence (DNA): TGTGCCAGCAGTTCCCTATACAATCAGCCCCAGCATTTT. It yields the protein CASSSLYNQPQHF. The chain has TRBV28 and TRBJ1-5; D remains ambiguous. The CDR3 has 13 residues. V was trimmed by 4 bases and J by 3 bases, leaving 7 bases between them. Germline V CDR1 and CDR2: MDHEN, SYDVKM.

This sequence joins TRBV7-3 and TRBJ1-2; D gene unclear. Trimming took off 2 bases at V and 2 bases at J, with 6 bases between the two ends. Germline CDR1 is SGHTA and CDR2 is FQGTGA. CDR3 length: 13 residues. CDR3 in DNA: TGTGCCAGCAGCTTAGAGGGAAACTATGGCTACACCTTC. Its protein product is CASSLEGNYGYTF.

The V call is TRBV2, the J call TRBJ1-4; 9 bases fit TRBD1. CDR3 length: 16 amino acids. Germline V gives CDR1 SNHLY, CDR2 FYNNEI. V shed 0 bases, J shed 2 bases, and the junction held 1 base outside the gene matches. For the CDR3, the DNA is TGTGCCAGCAGTGAAGCGGGACAGGGCACTAATGAAAAACTGTTTTTT. This encodes CASSEAGQGTNEKLFF.

The chain employs TRBV7-2 and TRBJ2-7; D is possibly TRBD2 (5 bases). Per the germline V gene, CDR1 is SGHTA and CDR2 is FQGNSA. The CDR3 has 18 residues. Trimming left V 6 bases short and J 1 base short, with 25 bases between. CDR3 residues: CASRTRIGGRLLSYEQYF. The CDR3 DNA follows: TGTGCCAGCAGAACTAGGATAGGAGGAAGACTTTTATCCTACGAGCAGTACTTC.

The gene calls are TRBV18 and TRBJ2-2, with a possible D match to TRBD1 (5 bases). The length of the CDR3 is 16 residues. Trimming took off 4 bases at V and 1 base at J, with 13 bases between the two ends. Germline V gene sequence: CDR1 KGHSH, CDR2 LQKENI. CDR3 region: CASSRRATVNTGELFF. The DNA of the CDR3 is TGTGCCAGCTCACGCCGCGCGACAGTGAACACCGGGGAGCTGTTTTTT.

The J gene is TRBJ2-3, the V gene TRBV7-3; 10 bases align to TRBD2. Germline CDR1 is SGHTA and CDR2 is FQGTGA. This CDR3 comprises 19 residues. V shed 1 base and J 3 bases; nucleotides not matched to a gene: 13. CDR3 in DNA: TGTGCCAGCAGCTTAATCGCAACGGGGCTAGCGGGAGCTACAGATACGCAGTATTTT. Protein: CASSLIATGLAGATDTQYF. Looking up the rest from reference TRBV7-3 and TRBJ2-3 gives the full variable domain: GAGVSQTPSNKVTEKGKYVELRCDPISGHTALYWYRQSLGQGPEFLIYFQGTGAADDSGLPNDRFFAVRPEGSVSTLKIQRTERGDSAVYLCASSLIATGLAGATDTQYFGPGTRLTVL.

The chain uses TRBV29-1 and TRBJ1-1, with TRBD1 identical over 11 bases. The CDR3 contains 14 residues. Trimming at V came to 8 bases and at J to 4 bases, leaving 9 bases not matched to a gene. Germline values: CDR1 SQVTM, CDR2 ANQGSEA. The DNA for the CDR3 is TGCAGCTCCAAAGCCGGGACAGGGGGCACTGAAGCTTTCTTT. Its protein product is CSSKAGTGGTEAFF.

The CDR3 DNA reads TGTGCCAGCAGCCCGGGCGGGCAGTATAGCAATCAGCCCCAGCATTTT. Encoded protein: CASSPGGQYSNQPQHF. The rearrangement joins TRBV7-6 to TRBJ1-5, with unresolved D. Germline CDR1 and CDR2: SGHVS and FNYEAQ. The CDR3 is 16 residues long. With 5 bases removed from V and 0 bases from J, the gap between germline ends came to 14 bases.

The genes are TRBV7-8 and TRBJ2-7; 7 bases match TRBD1. The CDR3 has 14 residues. With 1 base clipped from V and 3 bases from J, the junction kept 3 bases outside the gene matches. Germline V CDR1 and CDR2: SGHVS, FQNEAQ. The CDR3 reads CASSLGAGGYEQYF. As DNA, the CDR3 is TGTGCCAGCAGCTTAGGAGCAGGGGGCTACGAGCAGTACTTC.

This CDR3 is CASSLAQSGELFF. The DNA for the CDR3 is TGCGCCAGCAGCTTGGCTCAGTCCGGGGAGCTGTTTTTT. The rearrangement links TRBV5-1 to TRBJ2-2; no reliable D call. CDR1 SGHRS and CDR2 YFSETQ come from the germline V gene. The length of the CDR3 is 13 residues. Trimming pared 0 bases from V and 6 bases from J, leaving 6 bases between. Using reference TRBV5-1 and TRBJ2-2 for the parts outside the CDR3, the full variable domain is KAGVTQTPRYLIKTRGQQVTLSCSPISGHRSVSWYQQTPGQGLQFLFEYFSETQRNKGNFPGRFSGRQFSNSRSEMNVSTLELGDSALYLCASSLAQSGELFFGEGSRLTVL.

J is TRBJ2-7 and V is TRBV19, with D tentatively TRBD1 (5 bases). The CDR3 contains 14 residues. Germline V CDR1 and CDR2: LNHDA, SQIVND (reference sequence). V was trimmed by 4 bases and J by 6 bases, leaving 16 bases between them. CDR3 sequence reads: CASSTAQGTLEQYF. DNA for the CDR3: TGTGCCAGTAGTACGGCTCAGGGTACCCTCGAGCAGTACTTC.

A few counts support this clone. This chain links TRBV19 with TRBJ1-1; TRBD1 agrees at 7 bases. The CDR3 totals 14 residues. CDR1 and CDR2 (germline): LNHDA, SQIVND (reference sequence). J lost 2 bases, V lost 5 bases, and 5 bases had no gene match. In nucleotides, the CDR3 is TGTGCCAGTAGTGAAGACAGGGCAAACACTGAAGCTTTCTTT. Amino acids: CASSEDRANTEAFF.